This T cell receptor beta chain originates from a study of blood T cell repertoires in COVID-19. The cohort comprised adults aged roughly 18 to 95 years residing in 20 to 25 US areas. Self-reported history from a screening survey and questionnaire set each donor's cohort. Profiled with immunoSEQ multiplex PCR; TCRdb holds only in-frame clones, not every one. The sample holds more than 120,000 clones; over 70% are singletons and the top ten take more than 3%. Germline assignment: CDR1 SGHRS and CDR2 YFSETQ. Trimming removed 0 bases at V and 3 bases at J, with 9 bases between. This CDR3 contains 15 residues.

This chain connects TRBV5-1 to TRBJ2-2; tentatively, D is TRBD1 (5 bases). Sequenced material: PBMCs or T cells enriched from blood (not recorded which). This TCR was sampled from a man in his forties or fifties in a cohort exposed to, infected with or recovered from COVID-19 (not recorded which). The CDR3 DNA follows: TGCGCCAGCAGCTTGGAGGGGCTAGACACCGGGGAGCTGTTTTTT. The encoded protein is CASSLEGLDTGELFF.